This T cell receptor (beta chain) was recovered during a study of T cell repertoires in ileal Crohn's disease (dated by TCRdb to about 2019). With regard to the full study: At the time of surgery, roughly 40% of patients were active smokers, and the median duration of disease was 7.9 years. Every patient underwent surgery because of a complication, which was stricturing disease in approximately 60% and penetrating disease in around 39%. Postoperative therapy was given to about half of the patients, with thiopurines administered to about ten patients and anti-TNF agents administered to 18 patients. A prospective multicentre cohort supplied the roughly 57 Crohn's disease patients whose TCR repertoires were analysed. The study was conducted in parallel with a multicentre cohort that was designed to identify predictors of early endoscopic recurrence following ileocolonic resection. Endoscopic postoperative recurrence was defined as a Rutgeerts score above i0. A total of around 170 mucosal samples from approximately 57 patients were sequenced, collected from several sites on the surgical specimen as well as at postoperative endoscopy.

To be eligible, patients had to be adults with ileal or ileocolonic Crohn's disease and an indication for ileocolonic resection. Whole ileal mucosal biopsies were kept frozen at -80 degrees C prior to DNA extraction. Genomic DNA was extracted from frozen whole biopsies using a TRizol-based method and was quantified with a NanoDrop 2000 spectrophotometer. What the authors observed across the whole study: Mucosal CD4 and CD8 T cells were sorted and sequenced only in a subgroup of patients, whose size was not stated. Endoscopic recurrence was found to be associated with higher high-frequency clone percentages at surgery, and recurrence was observed in all patients with clonality above 26.8% (18/57). Compared with CD4 T cells, sorted CD8 T cells contained more high-frequency clones, which suggests that the mucosal expansions were mostly CD8. A significantly higher proportion of clonal expansions was observed in active smokers at surgery than in non-smokers (approximately 26% vs 20%, p=0.02).

The CDR3 runs 16 residues from the cysteine to the phenylalanine. Here the CDR3 DNA is all that survives: 48 bases in frame from base 1. Notes on this clone: It lacks a known antigen. It has no much larger one-base neighbor in the sample; base qualities were not kept.

About 500 nanograms of biopsy DNA per sample were submitted for commercial TCRB immunosequencing. Adaptive Biotechnology amplified CDR3 regions from genomic DNA with a two-step multiplex PCR that controlled for amplification bias. Primers covering every V and J gene segment were used in the first PCR, while barcodes and Illumina adapters were added in the second PCR. An Illumina instrument was used to sequence the CDR3 libraries. The authors' pipeline ran thus. The analysis used both the pipelines supplied by the vendor and custom analysis of the raw data in R/Bioconductor with R version 3.3.0. Clonality, which ranges from 0 to 1, was calculated as the inverse of the normalised Shannon entropy across all productive clones. High-frequency clones were defined as the share of the repertoire occupied by the top 100 clones, with only clones passing a 95% confidence test being retained. Repertoire diversity was measured with the Simpson index, and overlap between samples was measured with the Morisita-Horn index. TCRdb limited this immuneACCESS table to in-frame rearrangements with V and J called. A share of clones is missing; checked studies link under half to unresolved V genes, and the rest is unexplained. The D gene and trimming were derived from the DNA, and the V and J assignments and clone size from that table. This sample is represented by about 15,000 clones; under 80% of them were singletons. Of the sample, roughly 5.7% is held by the ten largest clones.

Sequencing input: ileal tissue. This sequence originates from an adult with Crohn's disease. The chain is made from TRBV21-1 and TRBJ2-2; TRBD2 reflects the table's D call only, with no check against the DNA. TRBV21-1 is described as a pseudogene. The nucleotide sequence is given as TGTGCCAGCAGCACCCCGCGAGCTCCGAACACCGGGGAGCTGTTTTTT. This encodes CASSTPRAPNTGELFF.